This is a list of T cell receptor beta chains from one sample in a study of a mutant IDH1 vaccine in newly diagnosed glioma. These receptors lack a known antigen. The table came from immunoSEQ multiplex PCR; TCRdb's copy has only in-frame clones and leaves some out. Counted here are about 65,000 clones, approximately 81% occurring once; the ten biggest clones make up roughly 4%. The specimen comprised PBMCs, sampled from a glioma patient whose treatment included an IDH1 peptide vaccine. Receptors originate from a man younger than 40 with glioma. Each CDR3 is given with its conserved first and last residue. A D gene is named only where the DNA matches it firmly. Not all rows give a size; the values are once, few, many and, for expanded clones, a class.

d_gene	v_gene	abundance	j_gene	CDR3nt	CDR3aa
.	TRBV29-1	.	TRBJ2-7	TGCAGCGTTGTAACTAGGAACGAGCAGTACTTC	CSVVTRNEQYF
.	TRBV6-5	.	TRBJ2-1	TGTGCCAGCAGTTACCAGACAGGAACCAATGAGCAGTTCTTC	CASSYQTGTNEQFF
.	TRBV7-6	.	TRBJ2-2	TGTGCCAGCACCCTAGAGGGGTCTTACACCGGGGAGCTGTTTTTT	CASTLEGSYTGELFF
.	TRBV18	few	TRBJ2-7	TGTGCCAGCTCACCACTTGGCGGGACACAAACCTACGAGCAGTACTTC	CASSPLGGTQTYEQYF
.	TRBV19	.	TRBJ2-2	TGTGCCAGTAGTATAGCCCCCGTTACAGGTCTGAACACCGGGGAGCTGTTTTTT	CASSIAPVTGLNTGELFF
.	TRBV15	.	TRBJ1-5	TGTGCCACCAGCAGAGGGACCGCTAGCAATCAGCCCCAGCATTTT	CATSRGTASNQPQHF
.	TRBV28	.	TRBJ1-2	TGTGCCAGCAGTCCAAGGTTTATTGAGACAGCGAATAACTATGGCTACACCTTC	CASSPRFIETANNYGYTF
.	TRBV30	.	TRBJ2-7	TGTGCCTGGAAGGGGCGGGAATCCCGCATCTACGAGCAGTACTTC	CAWKGRESRIYEQYF
.	TRBV7-8	.	TRBJ1-5	TGTGCCAGCAGCTTATACGGAAATCAGCCCCAGCATTTT	CASSLYGNQPQHF
.	TRBV19	few	TRBJ2-6	TGTGCCAGTAGTACGTTGGAGTCTGGGGCCAACGTCCTGACTTTC	CASSTLESGANVLTF
.	TRBV10-2	.	TRBJ1-3	TGCGCCAGCAGTGAGACAGGGACCTCTGGAAACACCATATATTTT	CASSETGTSGNTIYF
TRBD2	TRBV5-4	.	TRBJ2-1	TGTGCCAGCAGCCTTTCGATTGCGGGGGGGATCGATGAGCAGTTCTTC	CASSLSIAGGIDEQFF
.	TRBV5-1	.	TRBJ1-2	TGCGCCAGCAGCTTGGATCAGTATGGCTACACCTTC	CASSLDQYGYTF
.	TRBV9	.	TRBJ2-7	TGTGCCAGCAGCGCCCTACGTATGTCCGAGCAGTACTTC	CASSALRMSEQYF
.	TRBV5-6	.	TRBJ1-2	TGTGCCAGCAGCTTGGGTGTGGGGAACTCGTATGGCTACACCTTC	CASSLGVGNSYGYTF
.	TRBV18	few	TRBJ1-5	TGTGCCAGCTCACCAGGGGGGGAGTATAGCAATCAGCCCCAGCATTTT	CASSPGGEYSNQPQHF
.	TRBV5-1	.	TRBJ1-1	TGCGCCAGCAGCTTGGACGGTGAAGCTTTCTTT	CASSLDGEAFF
TRBD2	TRBV19	.	TRBJ2-1	TGTGCCAGTAGTATGCCCCACAGGGCGGGGGGCGTAAACGGGATGCAGTTCTTC	CASSMPHRAGGVNGMQFF
TRBD1	TRBV19	.	TRBJ2-1	TGTGCCAGTAGTAAACGGACAGGAGCTATCTACAATGAGCAGTTCTTC	CASSKRTGAIYNEQFF
.	TRBV6-6	.	TRBJ2-2	TGTGCCAGCAGTACAGGGCGGGGCCTATCGGCCGGGGAGCTGTTTTTT	CASSTGRGLSAGELFF
TRBD1	TRBV19	.	TRBJ1-5	TGTGCCAGTAGCCCCGACAGGGGGACCACGTATAGCAATCAGCCCCAGCATTTT	CASSPDRGTTYSNQPQHF
TRBD1	TRBV19	.	TRBJ1-4	TGTGCCAGTTGGGGGTCGTGGACAGGGGTTGAAAAACTGTTTTTT	CASWGSWTGVEKLFF
TRBD2	TRBV19	.	TRBJ2-5	TGTGCCACCCGCCGGGGGGGTGGTGAGACCCAGTACTTC	CATRRGGGETQYF
.	TRBV7-9	once	TRBJ1-6	TGTGCCAGCAGCTTAGGCGCAGGGTTTTATAATTCACCCCTCCACTTT	CASSLGAGFYNSPLHF
.	TRBV4-2	.	TRBJ2-1	TGTGCCAGCAGCCACTCTCCGGGGGGCTACACCACGAGCTCCTACAATGAGCAGTTCTTC	CASSHSPGGYTTSSYNEQFF
.	TRBV9	.	TRBJ1-6	TGTGCCAGCAGCTCGGGTAACTCACCCCTCCACTTT	CASSSGNSPLHF
.	TRBV2	.	TRBJ1-6	TGTGCCAGCAGTGACCATCTCAGGGGTTTTTCCTATAATTCACCCCTCCACTTT	CASSDHLRGFSYNSPLHF
.	TRBV9	.	TRBJ2-7	TGTGCCAGCAGCGCAGCAGGGGGGCGAGATGTGCAGTACTTC	CASSAAGGRDVQYF
.	TRBV12-5	once	TRBJ1-5	TGTGCTAGTGGTTTTGGGAGCATGCAGACCAATCAGCCCCAGCATTTT	CASGFGSMQTNQPQHF
.	TRBV6-1	.	TRBJ1-2	TGTGCCAGCAGTGAGCAGAGTACAGGGAAAAACTATGGCTACACCTTC	CASSEQSTGKNYGYTF
TRBD1	TRBV7-9	.	TRBJ2-2	TGTGCCAGCAGCGGAGAGACAGGGTCGGCCGGGGAGCTGTTTTTT	CASSGETGSAGELFF
TRBD1	TRBV5-6	.	TRBJ2-2	TGTGCCAGCGGACAGGCGAACACCGGGGAGCTGTTTTTT	CASGQANTGELFF
TRBD1	TRBV9	.	TRBJ1-2	TGTGCCAGCAGCCCCATTGGGGGACAGACTAACTATGGCTACACCTTC	CASSPIGGQTNYGYTF
.	TRBV15	.	TRBJ2-7	TGTGCCACCAGCAGAGATACAGCCCCAAGCGGCGTTTACGAGCAGTACTTC	CATSRDTAPSGVYEQYF
TRBD1	TRBV5-1	once	TRBJ1-4	TGCGCCAGCAGCCTACTGGGACAGGGGACTGCAACTAATGAAAAACTGTTTTTT	CASSLLGQGTATNEKLFF
.	TRBV5-3	.	TRBJ1-1	TGTGCCAGCAGCTATGGGAACGCTGAAGCTTTCTTT	CASSYGNAEAFF
.	TRBV6-5	.	TRBJ2-7	TGTGCCAGCAGTAGGCAGGCGGGAATTGGCGAGCAGTACTTC	CASSRQAGIGEQYF
.	TRBV10-3	once	TRBJ1-4	TGTGCCATCGCCAGATCAACTAATGAAAAACTGTTTTTT	CAIARSTNEKLFF
.	TRBV5-5	.	TRBJ2-2	TGTGCCAGCACCGGGACACCTAACACCGGGGAGCTGTTTTTT	CASTGTPNTGELFF
.	TRBV7-9	.	TRBJ2-7	TGTGCCAGCAGCTTAGCAGGGTTCGACGAGCAGTACTTC	CASSLAGFDEQYF
TRBD1	TRBV2	.	TRBJ2-7	TGTGCCAGTCGGACAGGGGGCGCGTACGAGCAGTACTTC	CASRTGGAYEQYF
.	TRBV9	.	TRBJ2-5	TGTGCCAGCAGCGTAACGGGGGTGAAAGAGACCCAGTACTTC	CASSVTGVKETQYF